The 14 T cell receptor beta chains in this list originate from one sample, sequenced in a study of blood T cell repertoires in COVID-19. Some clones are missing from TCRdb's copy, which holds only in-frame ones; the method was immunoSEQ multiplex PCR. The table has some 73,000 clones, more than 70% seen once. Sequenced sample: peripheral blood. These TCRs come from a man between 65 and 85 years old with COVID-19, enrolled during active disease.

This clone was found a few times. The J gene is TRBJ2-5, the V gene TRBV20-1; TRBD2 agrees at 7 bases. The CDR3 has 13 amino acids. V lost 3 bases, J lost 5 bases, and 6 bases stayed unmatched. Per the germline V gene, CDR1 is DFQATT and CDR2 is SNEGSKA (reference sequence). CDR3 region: CSASQAGVETQYF. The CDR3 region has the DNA TGCAGTGCTAGTCAGGCGGGAGTGGAGACCCAGTACTTC.

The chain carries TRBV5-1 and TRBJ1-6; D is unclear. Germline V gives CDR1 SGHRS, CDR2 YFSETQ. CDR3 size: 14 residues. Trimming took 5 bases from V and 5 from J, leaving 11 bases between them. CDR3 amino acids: CASRATEDNSPLHF. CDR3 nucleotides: TGCGCCAGCAGAGCCACAGAAGATAATTCACCCCTCCACTTT. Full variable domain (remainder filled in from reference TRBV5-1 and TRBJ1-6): KAGVTQTPRYLIKTRGQQVTLSCSPISGHRSVSWYQQTPGQGLQFLFEYFSETQRNKGNFPGRFSGRQFSNSRSEMNVSTLELGDSALYLCASRATEDNSPLHFGNGTRLTVT.

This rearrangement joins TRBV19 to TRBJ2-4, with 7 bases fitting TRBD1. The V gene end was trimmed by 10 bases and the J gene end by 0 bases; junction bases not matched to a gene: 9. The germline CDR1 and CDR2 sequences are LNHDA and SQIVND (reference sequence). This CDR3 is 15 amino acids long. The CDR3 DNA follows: TGTGCCACTGTGGGACAGCATTTAGCCAAAAACATTCAGTACTTC. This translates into CATVGQHLAKNIQYF.

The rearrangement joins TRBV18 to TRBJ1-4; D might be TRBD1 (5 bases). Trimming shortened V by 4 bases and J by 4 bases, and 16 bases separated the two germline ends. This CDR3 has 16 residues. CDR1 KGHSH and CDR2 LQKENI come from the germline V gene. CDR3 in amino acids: CASSLLTVGRNEKLFF. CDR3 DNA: TGTGCCAGCTCACTACTGACAGTCGGCCGTAATGAAAAACTGTTTTTT.

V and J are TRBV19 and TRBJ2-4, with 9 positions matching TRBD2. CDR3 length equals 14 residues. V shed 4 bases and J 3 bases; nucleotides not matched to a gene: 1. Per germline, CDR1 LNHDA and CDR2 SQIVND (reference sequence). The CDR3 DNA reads TGTGCCAGTAGTAGCGGGAGGGACAAAAACATTCAGTACTTC. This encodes CASSSGRDKNIQYF.

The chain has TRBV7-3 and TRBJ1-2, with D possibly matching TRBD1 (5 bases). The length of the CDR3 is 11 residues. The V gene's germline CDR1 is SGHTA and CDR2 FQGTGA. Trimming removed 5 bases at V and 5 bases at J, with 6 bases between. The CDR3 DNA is TGTGCCAGCAGCGACAGATATGGCTACACCTTC. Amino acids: CASSDRYGYTF.

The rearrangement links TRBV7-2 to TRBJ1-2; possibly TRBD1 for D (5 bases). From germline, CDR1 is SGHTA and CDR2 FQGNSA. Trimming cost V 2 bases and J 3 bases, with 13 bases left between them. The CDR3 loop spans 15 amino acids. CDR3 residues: CASSLPVGAHYGYTF. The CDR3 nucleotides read TGTGCCAGCAGCTTACCTGTAGGGGCTCACTATGGCTACACCTTC. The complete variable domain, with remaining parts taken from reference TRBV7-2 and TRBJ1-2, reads GAGVSQSPSNKVTEKGKDVELRCDPISGHTALYWYRQSLGQGLEFLIYFQGNSAPDKSGLPSDRFSAERTGGSVSTLTIQRTQQEDSAVYLCASSLPVGAHYGYTFGSGTRLTVV.

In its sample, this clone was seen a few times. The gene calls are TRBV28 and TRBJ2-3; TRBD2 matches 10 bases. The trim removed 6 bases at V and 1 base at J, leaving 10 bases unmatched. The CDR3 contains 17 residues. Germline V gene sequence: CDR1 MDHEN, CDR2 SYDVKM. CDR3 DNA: TGTGCCAGCAGAAGACTAGCGGGCCTTCTACGCACAGATACGCAGTATTTT. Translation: CASRRLAGLLRTDTQYF.

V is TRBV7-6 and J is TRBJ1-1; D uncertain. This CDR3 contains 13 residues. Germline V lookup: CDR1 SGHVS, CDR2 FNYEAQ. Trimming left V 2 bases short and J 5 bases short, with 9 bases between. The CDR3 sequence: CASSLQAGTEAFF. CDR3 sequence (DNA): TGTGCCAGCAGCTTACAAGCGGGGACTGAAGCTTTCTTT. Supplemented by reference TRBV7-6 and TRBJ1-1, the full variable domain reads GAGVSQSPRYKVTKRGQDVALRCDPISGHVSLYWYRQALGQGPEFLTYFNYEAQQDKSGLPNDRFSAERPEGSISTLTIQRTEQRDSAMYRCASSLQAGTEAFFGQGTRLTVV.

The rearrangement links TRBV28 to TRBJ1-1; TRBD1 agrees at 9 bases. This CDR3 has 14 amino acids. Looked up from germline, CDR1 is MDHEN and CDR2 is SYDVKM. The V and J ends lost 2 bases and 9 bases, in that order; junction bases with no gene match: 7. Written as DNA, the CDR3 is TGTGCCAGCAGTTTAGGACCAACAGGGGGCAAAGCTTTCTTT. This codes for CASSLGPTGGKAFF.

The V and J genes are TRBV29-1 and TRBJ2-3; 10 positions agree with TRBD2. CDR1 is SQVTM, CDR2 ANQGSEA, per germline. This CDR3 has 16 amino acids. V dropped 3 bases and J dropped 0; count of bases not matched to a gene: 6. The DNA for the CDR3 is TGCAGCGTTGAGGGAACTAGCGGGACTAGCACAGATACGCAGTATTTT. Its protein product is CSVEGTSGTSTDTQYF.

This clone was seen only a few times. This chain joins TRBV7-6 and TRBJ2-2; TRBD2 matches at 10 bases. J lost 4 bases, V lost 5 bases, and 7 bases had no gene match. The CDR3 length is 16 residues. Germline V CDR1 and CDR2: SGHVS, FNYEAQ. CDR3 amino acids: CASSTSGRAGTGELFF. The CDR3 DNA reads TGTGCCAGCAGCACCAGCGGGAGGGCCGGCACCGGGGAGCTGTTTTTT.

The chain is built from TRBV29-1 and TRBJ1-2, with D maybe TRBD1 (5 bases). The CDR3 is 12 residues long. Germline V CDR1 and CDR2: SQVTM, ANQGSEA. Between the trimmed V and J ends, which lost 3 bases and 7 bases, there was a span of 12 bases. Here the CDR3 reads CSVDSGGGGYTF. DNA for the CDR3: TGCAGCGTTGATTCGGGGGGAGGTGGCTACACCTTC.

For the CDR3, the DNA is TGTGCCAGCAGCTTGGTGGGGGGAGGAACTCACAATGAGCAGTTCTTC. It codes for CASSLVGGGTHNEQFF. This rearrangement joins TRBV5-5 to TRBJ2-1; maybe TRBD2 (6 bases). Germline V gives CDR1 SGHKS, CDR2 YYEKEE (reference sequence). The CDR3 runs to 16 residues. Trimming removed 0 bases at V and 5 bases at J, with 15 bases between.